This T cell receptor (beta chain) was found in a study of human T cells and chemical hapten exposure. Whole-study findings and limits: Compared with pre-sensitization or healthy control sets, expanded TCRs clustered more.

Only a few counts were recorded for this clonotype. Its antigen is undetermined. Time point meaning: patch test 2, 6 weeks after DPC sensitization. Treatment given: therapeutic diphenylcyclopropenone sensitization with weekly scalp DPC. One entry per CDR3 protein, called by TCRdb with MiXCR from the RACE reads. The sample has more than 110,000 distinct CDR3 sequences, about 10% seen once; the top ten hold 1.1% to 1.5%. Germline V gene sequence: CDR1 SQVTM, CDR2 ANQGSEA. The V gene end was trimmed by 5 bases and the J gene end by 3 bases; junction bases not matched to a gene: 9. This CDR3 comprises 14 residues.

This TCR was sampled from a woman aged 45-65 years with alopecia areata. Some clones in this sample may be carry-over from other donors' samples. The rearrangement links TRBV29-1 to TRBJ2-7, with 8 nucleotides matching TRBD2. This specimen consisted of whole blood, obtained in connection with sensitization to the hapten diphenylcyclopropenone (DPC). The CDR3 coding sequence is TGCAGCGTTCGAAGGGCTAGCGGGCTCTACGAGCAGTACTTC. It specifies CSVRRASGLYEQYF.